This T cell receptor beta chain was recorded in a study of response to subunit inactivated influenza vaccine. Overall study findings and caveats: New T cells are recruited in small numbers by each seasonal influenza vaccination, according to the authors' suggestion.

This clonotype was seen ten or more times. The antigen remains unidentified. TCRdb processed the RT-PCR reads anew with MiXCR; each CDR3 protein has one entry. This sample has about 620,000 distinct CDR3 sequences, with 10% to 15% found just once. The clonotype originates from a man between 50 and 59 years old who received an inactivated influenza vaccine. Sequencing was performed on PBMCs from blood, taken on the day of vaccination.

The CDR3 DNA reads TGTGCCACCAGCAGAGTCTTGCCAGGGTCCGACGAGCAGTACTTC. It codes for CATSRVLPGSDEQYF. V gene TRBV15 combines with J gene TRBJ2-7; possible D gene TRBD1, 5 bases. The CDR3 consists of 15 residues. CDR1 is LNHNV, CDR2 YYDKDF, per germline (reference sequence). The germline V and J ends were trimmed by 1 base and 5 bases, with 15 bases remaining between them.